These T cell receptor beta chains were read from a single sample in a study of T-cell memory formation after mild COVID-19. TCRdb reprocessed the 5' RACE reads with MiXCR, giving one entry per CDR3 protein. The sample lists 450,000 to 700,000 distinct CDR3 sequences; under 20% were seen once. Specimen: PBMCs or a T cell subset sorted from them (not recorded which). These receptors were collected from an adult woman who had mild COVID-19 (a few samples of this study predate the infection). Cell type and time point are not known. CDR3s include the opening cysteine and the closing phenylalanine or tryptophan. The D gene is left open where the match is weak. Size is stated for part of the rows, as once, few or many counts, or as a class when the clone is expanded.

d_call,clone_size,v_call,j_call,cdr3_aa,cdr3_nt
.,.,TRBV12-3/TRBV12-4,TRBJ1-4,CASSLMGPLGKLFF,TGTGCCAGCAGTTTAATGGGGCCCCTTGGGAAACTGTTTTTT
.,.,TRBV6-2/TRBV6-3,TRBJ2-3,CATTDNTRTDTQYF,TGTGCCACCACTGATAACACCCGCACAGATACGCAGTATTTT
TRBD2,few,TRBV5-1,TRBJ2-1,CASSSHGLAGGPSEQFF,TGCGCCAGCAGCTCCCACGGGCTAGCGGGGGGGCCGAGTGAGCAGTTCTTC
TRBD2,many,TRBV7-3,TRBJ2-3,CASSSKRGGIDTQYF,TGTGCCAGCAGCTCCAAGCGGGGGGGCATAGATACGCAGTATTTT
.,.,TRBV2,TRBJ1-6,CASSEILRGVNSPLHF,TGTGCCAGCAGTGAAATCCTCCGTGGGGTTAATTCACCCCTCCACTTT
TRBD1,few,TRBV30,TRBJ1-4,CAWSGNLQGEKLFF,TGTGCCTGGAGTGGGAACCTACAGGGGGAAAAACTGTTTTTT
TRBD2,.,TRBV18,TRBJ2-1,CASSPPLAGGSNEQFF,TGTGCCAGCTCACCACCCCTAGCGGGAGGAAGCAATGAGCAGTTCTTC
.,.,TRBV9,TRBJ2-3,CASSTRQWGTDTQYF,TGTGCCAGCAGCACCCGACAGTGGGGCACAGATACGCAGTATTTT
.,many,TRBV11-2,TRBJ2-1,CASSLVYNEQFF,TGTGCCAGCAGCTTGGTCTACAATGAGCAGTTCTTC
.,.,TRBV4-2,TRBJ2-1,CASSQDYLSYNEQFF,TGTGCCAGCAGCCAAGACTACCTCTCCTACAATGAGCAGTTCTTC
.,few,TRBV19,TRBJ1-2,CASSKVGREAGYTF,TGTGCCAGTAGTAAGGTGGGCAGGGAGGCTGGCTACACCTTC
TRBD1,many,TRBV5-1,TRBJ2-5,CASSLYTGASVGETQYF,TGCGCCAGCAGCTTGTATACAGGGGCCTCGGTAGGCGAGACCCAGTACTTC
TRBD1,few,TRBV7-9,TRBJ1-2,CASSKGTVVNYGYTF,TGTGCCAGCAGCAAAGGGACAGTTGTTAACTATGGCTACACCTTC
.,few,TRBV29-1,TRBJ2-7,CSVVTRHRYEQYF,TGCAGCGTTGTCACTAGGCATAGATACGAGCAGTACTTC
.,.,TRBV2,TRBJ2-1,CASIIVGSYNEQFF,TGTGCCAGCATAATAGTGGGGTCCTACAATGAGCAGTTCTTC
TRBD1,.,TRBV5-6,TRBJ2-6,CASSLGTGSHSGANVLTF,TGTGCCAGCAGCTTAGGGACAGGGTCTCACTCTGGGGCCAACGTCCTGACTTTC
.,few,TRBV24-1,TRBJ2-3,CATDPSQATDTQYF,TGTGCCACCGACCCTTCCCAAGCGACAGATACGCAGTATTTT
.,.,TRBV14,TRBJ1-2,CASSQADSAYGYTF,TGTGCCAGCAGCCAAGCGGACAGCGCCTATGGCTACACCTTC
.,.,TRBV12-3/TRBV12-4,TRBJ2-6,CASSLDWRPGVLGSGANVLTF,TGTGCCAGCAGTTTAGATTGGCGCCCAGGGGTTCTAGGCTCTGGGGCCAACGTCCTGACTTTC
TRBD1,.,TRBV11-3,TRBJ1-2,CASSLEGGAGRGYTF,TGTGCCAGCAGCTTAGAAGGGGGCGCAGGCCGTGGCTACACCTTC
.,.,TRBV10-3,TRBJ2-3,CAISAATDTQYF,TGTGCCATCAGTGCCGCGACAGATACGCAGTATTTT
TRBD1,.,TRBV24-1,TRBJ1-1,CATSDGRRDSGKAFF,TGTGCCACCAGTGACGGACGCCGGGACAGCGGGAAGGCTTTCTTT
.,.,TRBV6-5,TRBJ1-6,CASSYSMPLWGSTWISPLHF,TGTGCCAGCAGTTACTCGATGCCCCTTTGGGGTTCGACGTGGATTTCACCCCTCCACTTT
TRBD2,few,TRBV10-3,TRBJ2-5,CAASGTSGSQETQYF,TGTGCCGCCTCCGGGACTAGCGGCTCCCAAGAGACCCAGTACTTC
.,.,TRBV6-2/TRBV6-3,TRBJ1-1,CASRMGPWTRDADTEAFF,TGTGCCAGCAGGATGGGCCCCTGGACACGGGATGCGGACACTGAAGCTTTCTTT
TRBD1,.,TRBV29-1,TRBJ2-2,CSVPGQGEDGELYF,TGCAGCGTTCCGGGACAGGGGGAGGACGGGGAGCTGTATTTT
.,.,TRBV5-1,TRBJ2-2,CASSLVQGSTGELFF,TGCGCCAGCAGCTTAGTCCAGGGATCTACCGGGGAGCTGTTTTTT
TRBD1,.,TRBV5-1,TRBJ1-6,CASSPRQGVSPLHF,TGCGCCAGCAGCCCCAGACAGGGAGTCTCACCCCTCCACTTT
TRBD1,.,TRBV15,TRBJ2-5,CATSSQGANQETQYF,TGTGCCACCAGCAGTCAGGGGGCAAATCAAGAGACCCAGTACTTC
TRBD2,.,TRBV4-3,TRBJ2-1,CASSQDREGYNEQFF,TGCGCCAGCAGCCAAGACCGGGAGGGTTACAATGAGCAGTTCTTC
.,few,TRBV7-9,TRBJ1-1,CASSSFKVNTEAFF,TGTGCCAGCAGCTCCTTCAAGGTGAACACTGAAGCTTTCTTT
TRBD1,.,TRBV11-2,TRBJ1-4,CASSFPGQGTEKLFF,TGTGCCAGCAGCTTTCCGGGACAGGGGACTGAAAAACTGTTTTTT
.,.,TRBV6-6,TRBJ2-7,CASAGAQSVF,TGTGCCTCGGCGGGGGCGCAATCGGTGTTC
.,few,TRBV20-1,TRBJ1-2,CSARDHRGWDGYTF,TGCAGTGCTAGAGATCATAGAGGTTGGGATGGCTACACCTTC
TRBD2,.,TRBV5-1,TRBJ2-7,CASSLVERGEQYF,TGCGCCAGCAGCTTGGTTGAGCGGGGCGAGCAGTACTTC
.,few,TRBV5-1,TRBJ2-3,CASSLGQGLGTDTQYF,TGCGCCAGCAGCTTGGGGCAGGGATTGGGCACAGATACGCAGTATTTT
.,.,TRBV6-1,TRBJ2-6,CASSEWSGSGANVLTF,TGTGCCAGCAGTGAATGGTCGGGGTCTGGGGCCAACGTCCTGACTTTC
.,.,TRBV12-3/TRBV12-4,TRBJ2-2,CASGPGGGTGELFF,TGTGCCAGCGGCCCAGGGGGGGGGACCGGGGAGCTGTTTTTT
TRBD1,few,TRBV2,TRBJ2-7,CASRKTGTGGALSYEQYF,TGTGCCAGCAGGAAAACCGGGACAGGGGGCGCCCTCTCCTACGAGCAGTACTTC
.,once,TRBV20-1,TRBJ1-5,CSASPGTASNQPQHF,TGCAGTGCTAGTCCAGGGACCGCGAGCAATCAGCCCCAGCATTTT
.,few,TRBV15,TRBJ2-5,CATSRDSGRETQYF,TGTGCCACCAGCAGAGACAGCGGCCGAGAGACCCAGTACTTC
TRBD1,.,TRBV24-1,TRBJ2-7,CATSETGTGSSYEQYF,TGTGCCACCAGTGAAACCGGGACAGGGAGCTCCTACGAGCAGTACTTC
TRBD2,.,TRBV6-5,TRBJ2-3,CASSYPGLAGSTDTQYF,TGTGCCAGCAGTTACCCCGGACTAGCGGGGAGCACAGATACGCAGTATTTT
TRBD2,.,TRBV7-7,TRBJ2-1,CASSLATSGSSEQFF,TGTGCTAGCAGCTTAGCGACTAGCGGGAGTAGTGAGCAGTTCTTC
.,few,TRBV20-1,TRBJ1-4,CSAAVSGRNNEKLFF,TGCAGTGCTGCGGTCTCAGGGCGTAATAATGAAAAACTGTTTTTT
TRBD1,many,TRBV24-1,TRBJ2-1,CATSDLPGDRSYNEQFF,TGTGCCACCAGTGATTTGCCCGGGGACAGGTCCTACAATGAGCAGTTCTTC
.,.,TRBV9,TRBJ2-2,CASSLADNSGTGELFF,TGTGCCAGCAGCTTAGCAGACAACTCGGGCACCGGGGAGCTGTTTTTT
.,.,TRBV12-3/TRBV12-4,TRBJ2-5,CASSSPRWAQYF,TGTGCCAGCAGCTCCCCGCGCTGGGCCCAGTACTTC
TRBD1,.,TRBV9,TRBJ2-5,CASSGDTGQQETQYF,TGTGCCAGCAGCGGAGATACGGGACAGCAAGAGACCCAGTACTTC
.,few,TRBV5-1,TRBJ1-2,CASSLGGTGSSYGYTF,TGCGCCAGCAGCTTGGGGGGAACAGGTTCGAGCTATGGCTACACCTTC
.,.,TRBV30,TRBJ2-7,CAWRPSPTATEQYF,TGTGCCTGGAGACCAAGCCCGACAGCGACCGAGCAGTACTTC
TRBD2,.,TRBV5-1,TRBJ2-1,CASSPEASGGYNEQFF,TGCGCCAGCAGCCCGGAGGCTAGCGGGGGATACAATGAGCAGTTCTTC
.,.,TRBV9,TRBJ2-7,CASSVGRDHEQYF,TGTGCCAGCAGCGTAGGAAGGGACCACGAGCAGTACTTC
.,few,TRBV6-2/TRBV6-3,TRBJ2-3,CASSYDRTDTQYF,TGTGCCAGCAGTTACGACCGGACAGATACGCAGTATTTT
TRBD2,few,TRBV29-1,TRBJ2-1,CSVDGISGSNEQFF,TGCAGCGTTGACGGGATTAGCGGGAGTAATGAGCAGTTCTTC
TRBD2,few,TRBV3-1,TRBJ2-7,CASSQGLAGSFEQYF,TGTGCCAGCAGCCAAGGACTAGCGGGATCATTTGAGCAGTACTTC
TRBD1,.,TRBV7-9,TRBJ2-5,CASSFLQGAETQYF,TGTGCCAGCAGCTTCCTACAGGGGGCGGAGACCCAGTACTTC
.,.,TRBV19,TRBJ2-5,CASKASVIGETQYF,TGTGCCAGTAAGGCTAGCGTGATCGGAGAGACCCAGTACTTC